This TCR beta chain was sequenced for a study of identifying expanded T cells in peripheral blood. Points from the study as a whole: Clone count variance between roughly 2-week samples rose with total template count. Technical replicates showed roughly 1.2 changed clones; around 2 weeks approximately 15; four weeks 19.

Healthy donors had no documented immune events, such as infections, while sampled. Some clones are missing from TCRdb's copy, which holds only in-frame ones; the method was immunoSEQ multiplex PCR. Found here are about 85,000 clones, about 88% of them singletons; the top ten hold around a fifth. About this clone itself: Its matching antigen is unknown.

This CDR3 comprises 15 residues. V was pared by 6 bases and J by 3 bases, with 15 bases between. CDR1 is KGHSH, CDR2 LQKENI, per germline. V usage is TRBV18 and J usage is TRBJ2-1; D is perhaps TRBD1 (6 bases). This sequence originates from a person aged 18 to 75 in good health. The sequenced material came from blood. CDR3 sequence (DNA): TGTGCCAGCTCGCCTCGACAGGTTATCTACAATGAGCAGTTCTTC. It encodes CASSPRQVIYNEQFF.